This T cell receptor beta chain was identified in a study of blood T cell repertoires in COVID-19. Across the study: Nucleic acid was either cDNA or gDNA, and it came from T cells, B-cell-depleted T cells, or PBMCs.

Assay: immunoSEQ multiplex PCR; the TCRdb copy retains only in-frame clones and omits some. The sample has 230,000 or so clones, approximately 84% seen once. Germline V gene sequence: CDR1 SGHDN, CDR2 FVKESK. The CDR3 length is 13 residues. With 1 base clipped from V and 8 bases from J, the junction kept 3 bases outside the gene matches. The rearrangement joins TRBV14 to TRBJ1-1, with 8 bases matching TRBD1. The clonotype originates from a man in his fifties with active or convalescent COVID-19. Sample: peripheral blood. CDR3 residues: CASSQVRGREAFF. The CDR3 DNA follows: TGTGCCAGCAGCCAAGTCAGGGGGCGCGAAGCTTTCTTT. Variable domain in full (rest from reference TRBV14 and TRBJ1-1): EAGVTQFPSHSVIEKGQTVTLRCDPISGHDNLYWYRRVMGKEIKFLLHFVKESKQDESGMPNNRFLAERTGGTYSTLKVQPAELEDSGVYFCASSQVRGREAFFGQGTRLTVV.